The 6 T cell receptor beta chains in this list originate from one sample, sequenced in a study of graft-versus-host responses after intestinal transplantation. No cognate antigen is known for these TCRs. The protocol was immunoSEQ multiplex PCR, while the TCRdb copy is restricted to in-frame clones and leaves out a portion. The sample has some 83,000 clones, 90% to 95% seen once. This specimen was unstimulated CD4+ T cells sorted from spleen or lymph node cells, taken before intestinal transplant. These receptors were taken from a human donor who received an intestinal transplant.

The rearrangement joins TRBV6-5 to TRBJ2-2, with 8 bases that match TRBD1. Trimming cost V 10 bases and J 3 bases; bases outside gene matches: 4. This CDR3 has 13 amino acids. Germline V lookup: CDR1 MNHEY, CDR2 SVGAGI. DNA for the CDR3: TGTGCCATCGCGACAGGGGACACCGGGGAGCTGTTTTTT. Translated, it gives CAIATGDTGELFF.

The chain couples TRBV11-2 to TRBJ1-1, with 9 bases lining up with TRBD1. The V and J ends lost 5 bases and 11 bases, in that order; junction bases with no gene match: 12. Per germline, CDR1 SGHAT and CDR2 FQNNGV. There are 14 residues in the CDR3. The CDR3 is CASSHDRGALSAFF. The CDR3 DNA follows: TGTGCCAGCAGCCATGACAGGGGGGCGTTATCGGCTTTCTTT. The whole variable domain, filled in from reference TRBV11-2 and TRBJ1-1, reads EAGVAQSPRYKIIEKRQSVAFWCNPISGHATLYWYQQILGQGPKLLIQFQNNGVVDDSQLPKDRFSAERLKGVDSTLKIQPAKLEDSAVYLCASSHDRGALSAFFGQGTRLTVV.

The V call is TRBV7-9, the J call TRBJ1-3; 7 bases align to TRBD1. Trimming removed 5 bases from V and 8 bases from J; junction bases left unmatched: 18. Germline CDR1 SEHNR, CDR2 FQNEAQ (reference sequence). CDR3 size: 17 residues. The chain's CDR3 is CASSPQQKGARGYTIYF. The DNA of the CDR3 is TGTGCCAGCAGCCCTCAACAAAAGGGGGCTCGAGGATACACCATATATTTT.

The rearrangement joins TRBV19 to TRBJ2-7; 12 positions agree with TRBD1. This CDR3 has 13 residues. Germline CDR1 is LNHDA and CDR2 is SQIVND (reference sequence). V lost 5 bases and J lost 9; bases outside the gene matches: 5. CDR3: CASSLGQGARQYF. In DNA form, the CDR3 reads TGTGCCAGTAGTTTGGGACAGGGGGCGAGGCAGTACTTC.

Note on this clone: The germline gene is not matched at one end of the junction; a read error may be the cause. The chain links TRBV29-1 to TRBJ1-2; 8 nucleotides match TRBD1. Germline V gene data show CDR1 as SQVTM and CDR2 as ANQGSEA. There are 17 residues in the CDR3. The CDR3 nucleotides read TGCGGCGTTGAAAGGAAGATTCCGGGACAGGCGAACTATGGCTACACCTTC. It codes for CGVERKIPGQANYGYTF.

This clone was picked up one time. This chain links TRBV19 with TRBJ1-2; no firm D call. The ends were cut back, 5 bases at V and 8 bases at J, with 6 bases in the middle. Germline V CDR1 and CDR2: LNHDA, SQIVND (reference sequence). This CDR3 has 10 residues. The CDR3, as DNA: TGTGCCAGTAGTGGGAGGGGCTACACCTTC. The encoded protein is CASSGRGYTF.